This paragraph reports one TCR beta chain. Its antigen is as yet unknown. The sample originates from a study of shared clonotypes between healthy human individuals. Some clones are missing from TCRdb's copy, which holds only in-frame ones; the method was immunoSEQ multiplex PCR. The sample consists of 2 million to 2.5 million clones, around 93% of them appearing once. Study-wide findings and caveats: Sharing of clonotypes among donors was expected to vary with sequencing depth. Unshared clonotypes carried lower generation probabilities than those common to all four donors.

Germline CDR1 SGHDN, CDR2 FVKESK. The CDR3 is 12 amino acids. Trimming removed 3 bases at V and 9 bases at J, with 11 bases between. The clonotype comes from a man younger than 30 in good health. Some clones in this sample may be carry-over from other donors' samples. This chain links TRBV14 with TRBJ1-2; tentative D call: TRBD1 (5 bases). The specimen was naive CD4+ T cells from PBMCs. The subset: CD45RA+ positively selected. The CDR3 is CASSHRQGRYTF. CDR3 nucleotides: TGTGCCAGCAGCCATAGGCAGGGTCGCTACACCTTC.